Below, 8 T cell receptor beta chains from the same sample are listed, as sequenced in a study of regulatory T cells in long-lasting Graves disease. Time point: newly diagnosed GD, antithyroid drugs for less than 3 months. Scientists built the TCR library using RNA that was extracted from PBMCs. TCR beta libraries were built with iRepertoire HTBI primers and Arm-PCR of CDR3 regions. TCRdb ran MiXCR on the multiplex PCR reads and lists one entry per CDR3 protein. This table has a few hundred thousand distinct CDR3 sequences, around 18% appearing once. This sample was also put to use in a study of T cells in Graves' hyperthyroidism and ophthalmopathy.

The sample consisted of peripheral blood mononuclear cells (PBMCs), taken at new diagnosis, from a patient treated with antithyroid drugs. The origin of the receptors is a woman aged 30 to 39 with Graves disease.

Many counts were recorded for this clonotype. This chain links TRBV7-9 with TRBJ1-2, with a weak D call TRBD1 (5 bases). Trimming left V 5 bases short and J 6 bases short, with 13 bases between. The CDR3 covers 13 residues. Germline CDR1 is SEHNR and CDR2 is FQNEAQ (reference sequence). This CDR3 is CASSPASGHGYTF. DNA for the CDR3: TGTGCCAGCAGCCCCGCATCGGGGCATGGCTACACCTTC.

The chain couples TRBV4-1 to TRBJ1-4, with D unresolved. Trimming removed 1 base from V and 10 bases from J, with 13 bases in between. The V gene's germline CDR1 is MGHRA and CDR2 YSYEKL. The CDR3 sequence is 14 residues long. The CDR3 reads CASSQAMGLGKLFF. Here the CDR3 DNA reads TGCGCCAGCAGCCAAGCTATGGGGTTAGGAAAACTGTTTTTT.

This clonotype was counted at least ten times. This sequence joins TRBV7-6 and TRBJ1-1; 8 bases fit TRBD1. After removal of 5 bases from V and 3 bases from J, the junction contained 11 bases not matched to a gene. The CDR3 sequence is 16 residues long. Per the germline V gene, CDR1 is SGHVS and CDR2 is FNYEAQ. CDR3 in amino acids: CASSLLLTGVDTEAFF. In DNA form, the CDR3 reads TGTGCCAGCAGCCTCCTCCTGACAGGGGTGGACACTGAAGCTTTCTTT.

This clonotype occurred many times. The V and J genes are TRBV19 and TRBJ1-1, with 9 positions matching TRBD1. The CDR3 has 14 residues. Germline trimming cut 8 bases from V and 6 bases from J; bases unmatched to any gene: 10. CDR1 is LNHDA and CDR2 is SQIVND in the germline V gene (reference sequence). Here the CDR3 reads CASRRDRDLAEAFF. In DNA form, the CDR3 reads TGTGCCAGTCGCAGGGACAGGGATTTAGCTGAAGCTTTCTTT.

This clonotype was seen many times. The gene calls are TRBV11-2 and TRBJ1-1, with TRBD1 matching 7 bases. The CDR3 spans 18 residues. Germline V gene lookup returns CDR1 SGHAT and CDR2 FQNNGV. The V gene end was trimmed by 3 bases and the J gene end by 0 bases; junction bases not matched to a gene: 13. CDR3 loop: CASSFPSRQGLMNTEAFF. DNA for the CDR3: TGTGCCAGCAGCTTTCCCTCCAGACAGGGCCTCATGAACACTGAAGCTTTCTTT.

This clonotype was picked up many times. The chain has TRBV6-5 and TRBJ1-3, with 8 bases matching TRBD1. J lost 2 bases, V lost 2 bases, and 8 bases had no gene match. CDR3 size: 17 residues. Germline values: CDR1 MNHEY, CDR2 SVGAGI. The CDR3 protein is CASSYGTGGPAGNTIYF. The CDR3 nucleotides read TGTGCCAGCAGTTACGGTACAGGGGGTCCGGCTGGAAACACCATATATTTT.

This clonotype was seen many times. The chain recombines TRBV6-1 with TRBJ2-2, with TRBD1 as a possible D gene (6 bases). The germline CDR1 and CDR2 sequences are MNHNS and SASEGT. The CDR3 is 14 residues long. The ends were cut back, 6 bases at V and 4 bases at J, with 12 bases in the middle. CDR3 DNA sequence: TGTGCCAGCAGGGGGGACACCACCACCGGGGAGCTGTTTTTT. Translated: CASRGDTTTGELFF.

The J gene is TRBJ1-6, the V gene TRBV6-2 or TRBV6-3; D is perhaps TRBD1 (5 bases). CDR3 length equals 17 residues. The germline V gene has CDR1 MNHEY and CDR2 SVGEGT. V lost 6 bases to trimming and J lost 3 bases, with 18 bases between them. CDR3 DNA: TGTGCCAGCAGCGGCAGGGTTCACGCCGTCTATAATTCACCCCTCCACTTT. This gives the protein CASSGRVHAVYNSPLHF.